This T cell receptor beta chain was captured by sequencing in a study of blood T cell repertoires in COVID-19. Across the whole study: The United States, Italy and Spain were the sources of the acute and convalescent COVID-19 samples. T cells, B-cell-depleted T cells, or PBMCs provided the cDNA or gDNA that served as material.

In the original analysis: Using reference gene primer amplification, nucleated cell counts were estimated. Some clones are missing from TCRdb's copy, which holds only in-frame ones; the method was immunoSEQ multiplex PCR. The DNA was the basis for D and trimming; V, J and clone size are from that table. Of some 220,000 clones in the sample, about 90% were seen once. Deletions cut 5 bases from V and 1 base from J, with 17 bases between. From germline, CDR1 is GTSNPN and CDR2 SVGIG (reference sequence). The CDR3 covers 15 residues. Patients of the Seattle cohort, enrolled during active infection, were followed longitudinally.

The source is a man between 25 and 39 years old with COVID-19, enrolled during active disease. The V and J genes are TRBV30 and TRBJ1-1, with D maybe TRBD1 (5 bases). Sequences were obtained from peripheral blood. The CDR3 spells CAWDGGGGTNTEAFF. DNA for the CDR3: TGTGCCTGGGACGGGGGAGGTGGTACGAACACTGAAGCTTTCTTT.